These T cell receptor beta chains were read from a single sample in a study of blood T cell repertoires in COVID-19. Sequenced by immunoSEQ multiplex PCR; TCRdb stores in-frame clones only, minus some. Among 330,000 or so clones listed, roughly nine tenths were seen once. Sequenced: PBMCs or T cells enriched from blood (not recorded which). These receptors came from a woman under 40 who had recovered from COVID-19. CDR3s leave out the opening cysteine and the closing phenylalanine or tryptophan.

V	J	CDR3
TRBV3-1/TRBV3-2	TRBJ2-7	ASSLSPLAGGPHYEQY
TRBV10-3	TRBJ1-4	AISPGQNEKLF
TRBV7-8	TRBJ1-6	ASSSYNGGTRSSYNSPLH
TRBV7-8	TRBJ1-1	ASSVPGAEAF
TRBV18	TRBJ1-1	ASSPSPGTEAF
TRBV5-1	TRBJ1-1	ASSLAVNTEAF
TRBV24-1	TRBJ1-2	ATSEGVREAYT
TRBV4-1	TRBJ1-3	ASSQQTGLSGNTIY
TRBV7-2	TRBJ2-1	ASSLETGRNNEQF
TRBV10-3	TRBJ2-1	AISDSAEREIHEQF
TRBV25-1	TRBJ1-6	ASSVTTGNNSPLH
TRBV6-5	TRBJ1-2	ASSYSKGRGNYGYT
TRBV6-5	TRBJ2-2	ASSLLNTGELF
TRBV3-1/TRBV3-2	TRBJ2-3	ASSQAGLETDTQY
TRBV15	TRBJ2-1	ATSRRGSGQGANEQF
TRBV28	TRBJ1-1	ASSSGGTFNPEAF
TRBV5-1	TRBJ2-7	ASRSGRPSYEQY